Each of the 17 T cell receptor beta chains below was sequenced from the same sample in a study of T cell responses to AZD1222 COVID-19 vaccine. TCRdb's copy holds only in-frame clones and misses some; the assay was immunoSEQ multiplex PCR. The sample consists of about 140,000 clones, about 93% of them appearing once. The sequenced sample was peripheral blood, obtained 28 days after the second AZD1222 dose. The origin of the receptors is an adult who received the AZD1222 COVID-19 vaccine.

The V call is TRBV7-9, the J call TRBJ2-1; D uncertain. V was cut by 4 bases and J by 8 bases, with 9 bases left in between. The germline gives CDR1 SEHNR, CDR2 FQNEAQ (reference sequence). The length of the CDR3 is 12 residues. In DNA, the CDR3 is TGTGCCAGCAGCTCCCTCGAGGATGAGCAGTTCTTC. Amino acids: CASSSLEDEQFF.

The chain employs TRBV28 and TRBJ1-1; TRBD1 is a possible D gene (6 bases). This CDR3 contains 12 residues. The germline V gene encodes CDR1 MDHEN and CDR2 SYDVKM. Deletions cut 8 bases from V and 4 bases from J, with 11 bases between. CDR3 coding DNA: TGTGCCAGCGGGGGGCAGGGCACTGAAGCTTTCTTT. This sequence encodes CASGGQGTEAFF.

This chain uses TRBV9 with TRBJ1-2; 8 bases are a match to TRBD1. The junction had 8 bases not matched to a gene; V was cut back by 3 bases and J by 10 bases. The CDR3 is 13 residues long. CDR1 SGDLS and CDR2 YYNGEE come from the germline V gene. CDR3 bases: TGTGCCAGCAGCGCGATCGGGACAGGTTACTACACCTTC. This sequence encodes CASSAIGTGYYTF.

This chain connects TRBV5-6 to TRBJ2-7; tentative D call: TRBD2 (6 bases). Trimming removed 2 bases from V and 3 bases from J, with 21 bases in between. In germline, CDR1 is SGHDT, CDR2 YYEEEE. The CDR3 runs to 17 residues. The CDR3 coding sequence is TGTGCCAGCAGCTTAAAAACTGCGGCGGGGTTATACTACGAGCAGTACTTC. This gives the protein CASSLKTAAGLYYEQYF.

The V gene is TRBV4-3, the J gene TRBJ1-2; 10 bases match TRBD1. Unmatched junction bases numbered 6, after V lost 0 bases and J lost 5 bases. The CDR3 sequence is 16 residues long. CDR1 is LGHNA and CDR2 is YSLEER in the germline V gene. CDR3 protein: CASSQDRDRGGYGYTF. In DNA form, the CDR3 reads TGCGCCAGCAGCCAAGATCGGGACAGGGGCGGTTATGGCTACACCTTC.

The chain recombines TRBV12-3 or TRBV12-4 with TRBJ2-7; D unclear. CDR3 length: 13 amino acids. Trimming took off 4 bases at V and 3 bases at J, with 10 bases between the two ends. DNA of the CDR3: TGTGCCAGCAGTTCCACGGAACACTACGAGCAGTACTTC. This sequence encodes CASSSTEHYEQYF.

The chain joins TRBV11-3 to TRBJ2-7; tentatively, D is TRBD1 (6 bases). There are 15 residues in the CDR3. Looked up from germline, CDR1 is SGHNT and CDR2 is YENEEA. V was shortened by 5 bases and J by 5 bases, with 19 bases between the two germline ends. CDR3 DNA sequence: TGTGCCAGCAGCCCCAACACAGGGATTAACCACGAGCAGTACTTC. It translates to CASSPNTGINHEQYF.

CDR3 sequence (DNA): TGTGCCAGCAGAACCGACATAGCCTATGGCTACACCTTC. It translates to CASRTDIAYGYTF. This chain links TRBV6-6 with TRBJ1-2; D gene ambiguous. Germline V gene data show CDR1 as MNHNY and CDR2 as SVGAGI (reference sequence). The CDR3 consists of 13 residues. Trimming shortened V by 6 bases and J by 4 bases, and 12 bases separated the two germline ends.

The gene calls are TRBV5-5 and TRBJ2-3, with TRBD2 as a possible D gene (7 bases). Per germline, CDR1 SGHKS and CDR2 YYEKEE (reference sequence). Trimming removed 7 bases at V and 6 bases at J, with 12 bases between. This CDR3 is 12 amino acids long. CDR3 DNA: TGTGCCAGCGGGGGGGCGTTCGATACGCAGTATTTT. Its translation is CASGGAFDTQYF.

The rearrangement uses TRBV30 and TRBJ2-2; 8 bases map to TRBD2. V dropped 7 bases and J dropped 5; count of bases not matched to a gene: 3. This CDR3 is built from 12 residues. Germline CDR1 and CDR2: GTSNPN and SVGIG (reference sequence). The CDR3, as DNA: TGTGCCTCCGCGGGGGGTACCGGGGAGCTGTTTTTT. It yields the protein CASAGGTGELFF.

This chain uses TRBV6-5 with TRBJ2-5; tentatively, D is TRBD1 (6 bases). The germline gives CDR1 MNHEY, CDR2 SVGAGI. There are 14 residues in the CDR3. V lost 7 bases to trimming and J lost 1 base, with 13 bases between them. The CDR3 nucleotides are TGTGCCAGCAACAGGGATAGAACCCAAGAGACCCAGTACTTC. Its translation is CASNRDRTQETQYF.

J is TRBJ1-4 and V is TRBV30; D might be TRBD1 (5 bases). V lost 3 bases, J lost 5 bases, and 19 bases lay in between. The CDR3 covers 16 residues. Germline V lookup: CDR1 GTSNPN, CDR2 SVGIG (reference sequence). The CDR3 DNA is TGTGCCTGGAGCAACGGGTGGGGGTCTGAAAATGAAAAACTGTTTTTT. It yields the protein CAWSNGWGSENEKLFF.

The genes are TRBV5-5 and TRBJ1-1; D possibly corresponds to TRBD1 (6 bases). Trimming cost V 5 bases and J 1 base, with 15 bases left between them. The CDR3 is 15 residues long. The germline V gene has CDR1 SGHKS and CDR2 YYEKEE (reference sequence). Written as DNA, the CDR3 is TGTGCCAGCAGACCCGAGGGGGGGGCGAACACTGAAGCTTTCTTT. Amino acid sequence: CASRPEGGANTEAFF. Complete variable domain (other parts from reference TRBV5-5 and TRBJ1-1): DAGVTQSPTHLIKTRGQQVTLRCSPISGHKSVSWYQQVLGQGPQFIFQYYEKEERGRGNFPDRFSARQFPNYSSELNVNALLLGDSALYLCASRPEGGANTEAFFGQGTRLTVV.

The chain has TRBV25-1 and TRBJ2-7, with a tentative D call TRBD2 (6 bases). CDR3 size: 11 residues. V was pared by 11 bases and J by 5 bases, with 13 bases between. CDR1 is MGHDK and CDR2 is SYGVNS in the germline V gene. CDR3 amino acids: CACGEYDEQYF. DNA for the CDR3: TGTGCCTGCGGGGAGTACGACGAGCAGTACTTC.

The rearrangement links TRBV27 to TRBJ2-1; 12 positions agree with TRBD1. This CDR3 is 17 amino acids long. Looked up from germline, CDR1 is MNHEY and CDR2 is SMNVEV (reference sequence). V lost 7 bases, J lost 9 bases, and 16 bases stayed unmatched. The CDR3 protein is CASNSWGQGARGIEQFF. Here the CDR3 DNA reads TGTGCCAGCAACTCTTGGGGACAGGGGGCTCGGGGTATTGAGCAGTTCTTC.

V gene TRBV5-5 combines with J gene TRBJ2-1; D assignment may be TRBD1 or TRBD2 (5 bases each). Per germline, CDR1 SGHKS and CDR2 YYEKEE (reference sequence). V lost 5 bases to trimming and J lost 3 bases, with 15 bases between them. The length of the CDR3 is 15 residues. The CDR3 nucleotides read TGTGCCAGCAGTCGACCGGGGACCGACTACAATGAGCAGTTCTTC. Translating gives CASSRPGTDYNEQFF.

V usage is TRBV4-1 and J usage is TRBJ2-2, with TRBD2 matching over 12 bases. The germline V gene encodes CDR1 MGHRA and CDR2 YSYEKL. J was trimmed by 4 bases and V by 7 bases; bases with no gene match: 4. The CDR3 spans 15 residues. The CDR3 sequence: CASTLLAGGTGELFF. In DNA form, the CDR3 reads TGCGCCAGCACCTTACTAGCGGGGGGCACCGGGGAGCTGTTTTTT.